A selection of T cell receptor beta chains follows, all from one sample in a study of T cell repertoires in ileal Crohn's disease. The assay was immunoSEQ multiplex PCR, and TCRdb's table has in-frame clones only and misses some. The data contain some 16,000 clones, roughly 90% of them singletons. The sample consisted of ileal tissue. Every receptor here comes from an adult with Crohn's disease. The conserved cysteine and the conserved F or W are not part of the CDR3 here.

CDR3 protein: ASSGGTNY
V gene: TRBV6-1

CDR3 protein: ASSPYNLGHGDLRREQY
V gene: TRBV7-3

CDR3 protein: ASSLRTEAF
V gene: TRBV11-2

CDR3 protein: ATKAGVTDTQY
V gene: TRBV25-1

CDR3 protein: ASSFPTSGTGELF
V gene: TRBV27

CDR3 protein: ASRFYNEQF
V gene: TRBV27

CDR3 protein: ASSSGGVSGNTIY
V gene: TRBV5-1

CDR3 protein: AIPRQGGQPQH
V gene: TRBV23-1

CDR3 protein: ASSVGPGGGTEAF
V gene: TRBV9

CDR3 protein: ASSKTGGNTEAF
V gene: TRBV5-4

CDR3 protein: ATSRDRLGANPREQY
V gene: TRBV15

CDR3 protein: ASSNAQGGTKALH
V gene: TRBV5-4

CDR3 protein: ASSPAPGQGLLGTEAF
V gene: TRBV18

CDR3 protein: ASRGLNIQY
V gene: TRBV6-4

CDR3 protein: ASSPQVGGRTDNEQF
V gene: TRBV28

CDR3 protein: ASSVAGRAQETQY
V gene: TRBV9

CDR3 protein: ASSFGLATNNEQF
V gene: TRBV7-9

CDR3 protein: ASSTATGGYTDTQY
V gene: TRBV5-1

CDR3 protein: ASSYAIDGRNSPLH
V gene: TRBV6-5

CDR3 protein: ASSLPSGGTDTQY
V gene: TRBV5-1

CDR3 protein: ASSPDGQGREQY
V gene: TRBV10-1

CDR3 protein: ASSVEGNNYGYT
V gene: TRBV9

CDR3 protein: ASSQNDRGHTDTQY
V gene: TRBV4-2

CDR3 protein: AISEPTKATNYGYT
V gene: TRBV10-3

CDR3 protein: ASSYSGNYGYT
V gene: TRBV27

CDR3 protein: ASSVDRTPWDEQF
V gene: TRBV9

CDR3 protein: AWSTGREEEQY
V gene: TRBV30

CDR3 protein: ASSVGGLVGELF
V gene: TRBV6-1

CDR3 protein: ASSGEGMNTEAF
V gene: TRBV5-1

CDR3 protein: ASSVYRGYNEQF
V gene: TRBV28

CDR3 protein: ASSGAGNTIY
V gene: TRBV2

CDR3 protein: AISESYGSSYEQY
V gene: TRBV10-3

CDR3 protein: ASSWYRGDEQY
V gene: TRBV27

CDR3 protein: ASSSTGASGYT
V gene: TRBV7-9

CDR3 protein: ASSLGGGGSDTQY
V gene: TRBV7-9

CDR3 protein: ASSQVGRDGYT
V gene: TRBV14

CDR3 protein: ASSVGSSGNTIY
V gene: TRBV9

CDR3 protein: ASSPQTPRGTDTQY
V gene: TRBV7-2

CDR3 protein: ASSRTENTGELF
V gene: TRBV7-9

CDR3 protein: ASSPRQGLWAF
V gene: TRBV27

CDR3 protein: ASSYHRNYGYT
V gene: TRBV6-5

CDR3 protein: ASRRQGDYGYT
V gene: TRBV5-1

CDR3 protein: ASSESDRPRAAF
V gene: TRBV10-1

CDR3 protein: ASTGPAGAQAYEQY
V gene: TRBV2

CDR3 protein: ASSEWTARETQY
V gene: TRBV6-1

CDR3 protein: ASSTRDGYT
V gene: TRBV28

CDR3 protein: ASSPSSGWENEQF
V gene: TRBV27

CDR3 protein: AISEGNYGYT
V gene: TRBV10-3

CDR3 protein: ASRDRGLTEAF
V gene: TRBV6-1

CDR3 protein: ASSRQETQY
V gene: TRBV14

CDR3 protein: ASSYGAGGRPGEKLF
V gene: TRBV7-9

CDR3 protein: ASSSGLAGASGPNEQY
V gene: TRBV7-6

CDR3 protein: ASSSQRTGSYEQY
V gene: TRBV6-1

CDR3 protein: ASISGGSSYEQY
V gene: TRBV5-5

CDR3 protein: ASGLVPGDPPPVTEAF
V gene: TRBV12-5

CDR3 protein: ASSPTQGQGNEKLF
V gene: TRBV18